This T cell receptor (beta chain) stems from a study of shared clonotypes between healthy human individuals. With 1 base removed from V and 2 bases from J, the gap between germline ends came to 15 bases. This CDR3 is 16 amino acids long. Per the germline V gene, CDR1 is SGHTA and CDR2 is FQGNSA. TCRdb's copy holds only in-frame clones and misses some; the assay was immunoSEQ multiplex PCR. The sample has roughly 2,500,000 clones, 80% to 95% seen once. The receptor's source is a man aged 18 to 30 in good health. Some clones in this sample may be carry-over from other donors' samples. Source material: naive CD4+ T cells from PBMCs. Subset here: CD45RA+ positively selected. This chain links TRBV7-2 with TRBJ2-7; TRBD1 might be the D (5 bases). CDR3: CASSLGGGGQTYEQYF. CDR3 sequence (DNA): TGTGCCAGCAGCTTAGGGGGCGGCGGTCAGACCTACGAGCAGTACTTC.